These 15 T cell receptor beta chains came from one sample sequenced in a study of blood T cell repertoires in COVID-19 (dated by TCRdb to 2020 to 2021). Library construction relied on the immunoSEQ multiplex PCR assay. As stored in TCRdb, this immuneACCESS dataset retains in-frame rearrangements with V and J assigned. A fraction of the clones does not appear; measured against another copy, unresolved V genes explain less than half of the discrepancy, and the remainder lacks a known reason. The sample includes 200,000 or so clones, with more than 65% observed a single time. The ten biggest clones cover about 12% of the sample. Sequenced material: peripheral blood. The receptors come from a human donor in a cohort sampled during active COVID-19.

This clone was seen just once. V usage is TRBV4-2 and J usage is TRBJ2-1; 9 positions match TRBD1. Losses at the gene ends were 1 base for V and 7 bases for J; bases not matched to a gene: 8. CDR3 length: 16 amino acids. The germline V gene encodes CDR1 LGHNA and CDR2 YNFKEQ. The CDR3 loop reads CASSQVRQGVRNEQFF. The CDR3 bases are TGTGCCAGCAGCCAAGTGAGACAGGGGGTGAGGAATGAGCAGTTCTTC.

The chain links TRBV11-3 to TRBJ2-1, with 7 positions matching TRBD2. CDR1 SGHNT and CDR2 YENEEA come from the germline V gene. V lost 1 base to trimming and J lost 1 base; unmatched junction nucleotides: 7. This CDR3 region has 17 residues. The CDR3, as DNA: TGTGCCAGCAGCTTAGGCGGTTGGCGGGAGTCCTACAATGAGCAGTTCTTC. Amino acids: CASSLGGWRESYNEQFF.

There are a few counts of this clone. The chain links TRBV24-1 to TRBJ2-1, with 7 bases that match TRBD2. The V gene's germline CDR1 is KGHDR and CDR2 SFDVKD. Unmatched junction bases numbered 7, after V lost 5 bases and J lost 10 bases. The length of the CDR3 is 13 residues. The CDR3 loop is CATSGGSGFEQFF. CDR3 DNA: TGTGCCACCAGTGGCGGGAGTGGTTTCGAGCAGTTCTTC.

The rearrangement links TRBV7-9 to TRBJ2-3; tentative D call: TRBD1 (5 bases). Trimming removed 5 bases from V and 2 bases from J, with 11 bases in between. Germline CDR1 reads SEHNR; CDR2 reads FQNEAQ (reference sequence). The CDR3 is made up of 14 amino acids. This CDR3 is CASSSSGFTDTQYF. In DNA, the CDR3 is TGTGCCAGCAGCAGCTCAGGGTTCACAGATACGCAGTATTTT.

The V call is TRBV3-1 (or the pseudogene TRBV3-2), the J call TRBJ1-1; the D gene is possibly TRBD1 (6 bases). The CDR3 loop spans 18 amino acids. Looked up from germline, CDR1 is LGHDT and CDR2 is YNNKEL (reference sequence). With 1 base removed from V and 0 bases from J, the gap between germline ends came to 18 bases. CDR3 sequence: CASSQAAVSGTLNTEAFF. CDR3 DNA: TGTGCCAGCAGCCAAGCGGCCGTTTCCGGGACACTGAACACTGAAGCTTTCTTT.

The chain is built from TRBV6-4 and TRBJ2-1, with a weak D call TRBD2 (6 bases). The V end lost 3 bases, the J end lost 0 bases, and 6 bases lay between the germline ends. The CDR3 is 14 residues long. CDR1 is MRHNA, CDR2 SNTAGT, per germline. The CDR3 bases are TGTGCCAGCAGTGAGACTAGCTCCTACAATGAGCAGTTCTTC. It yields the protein CASSETSSYNEQFF.

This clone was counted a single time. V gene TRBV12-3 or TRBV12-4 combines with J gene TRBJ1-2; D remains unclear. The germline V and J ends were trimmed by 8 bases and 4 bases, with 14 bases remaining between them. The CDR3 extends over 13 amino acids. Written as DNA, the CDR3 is TGTGCCAGCCCTAACGGGGTGCCCTATGGCTACACCTTC. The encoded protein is CASPNGVPYGYTF.

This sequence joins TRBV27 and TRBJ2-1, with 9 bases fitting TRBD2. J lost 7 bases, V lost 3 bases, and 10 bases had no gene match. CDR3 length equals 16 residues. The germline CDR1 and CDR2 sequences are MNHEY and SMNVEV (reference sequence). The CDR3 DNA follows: TGTGCCAGCAGTTTCGCGGGAGGGCCGAGTGGGAATGAGCAGTTCTTC. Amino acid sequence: CASSFAGGPSGNEQFF.

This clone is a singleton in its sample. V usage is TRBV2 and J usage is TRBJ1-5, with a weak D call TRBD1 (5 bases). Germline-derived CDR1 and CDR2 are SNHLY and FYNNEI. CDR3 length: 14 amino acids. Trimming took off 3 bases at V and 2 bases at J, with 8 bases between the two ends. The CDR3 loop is CASSEVGGNQPQHF. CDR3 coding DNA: TGTGCCAGCAGTGAGGTAGGGGGCAATCAGCCCCAGCATTTT.

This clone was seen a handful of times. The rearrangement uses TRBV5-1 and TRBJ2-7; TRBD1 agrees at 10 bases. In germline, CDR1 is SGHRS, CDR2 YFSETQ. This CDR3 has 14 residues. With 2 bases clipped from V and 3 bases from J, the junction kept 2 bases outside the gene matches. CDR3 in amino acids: CASSFGQGVYEQYF. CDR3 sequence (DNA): TGCGCCAGCAGCTTCGGACAGGGGGTCTACGAGCAGTACTTC.

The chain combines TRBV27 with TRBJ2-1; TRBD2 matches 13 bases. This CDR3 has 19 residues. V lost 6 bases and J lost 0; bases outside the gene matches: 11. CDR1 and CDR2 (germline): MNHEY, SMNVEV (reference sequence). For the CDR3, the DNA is TGTGCCAGCAGCCTAACTAGCGGGAGGGCCTTAGCCTCCTACAATGAGCAGTTCTTC. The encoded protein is CASSLTSGRALASYNEQFF.

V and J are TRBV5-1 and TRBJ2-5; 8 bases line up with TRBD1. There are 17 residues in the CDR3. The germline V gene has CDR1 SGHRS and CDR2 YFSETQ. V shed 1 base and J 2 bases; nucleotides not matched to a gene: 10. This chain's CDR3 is CASSLWGTGGPQETQYF. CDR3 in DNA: TGCGCCAGCAGCTTGTGGGGGACAGGCGGACCTCAAGAGACCCAGTACTTC.

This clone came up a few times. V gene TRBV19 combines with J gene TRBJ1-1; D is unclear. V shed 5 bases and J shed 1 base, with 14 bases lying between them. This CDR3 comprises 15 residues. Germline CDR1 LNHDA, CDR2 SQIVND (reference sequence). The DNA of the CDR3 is TGTGCCAGTAGTTCACCGGGGTTCCAGAACACTGAAGCTTTCTTT. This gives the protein CASSSPGFQNTEAFF.

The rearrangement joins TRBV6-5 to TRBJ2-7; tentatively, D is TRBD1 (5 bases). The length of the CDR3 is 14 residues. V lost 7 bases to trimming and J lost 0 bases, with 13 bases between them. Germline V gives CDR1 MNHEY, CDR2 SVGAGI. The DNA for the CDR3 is TGTGCCAGCATTATTTCAGGGTTCTCCTACGAGCAGTACTTC. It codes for CASIISGFSYEQYF.

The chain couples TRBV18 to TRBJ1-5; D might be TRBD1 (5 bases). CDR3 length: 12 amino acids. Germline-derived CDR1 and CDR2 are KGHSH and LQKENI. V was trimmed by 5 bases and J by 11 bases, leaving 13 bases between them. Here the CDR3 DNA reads TGTGCCAGCTCAAGTGCCCAGGGTGCCCAGCATTTT. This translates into CASSSAQGAQHF.